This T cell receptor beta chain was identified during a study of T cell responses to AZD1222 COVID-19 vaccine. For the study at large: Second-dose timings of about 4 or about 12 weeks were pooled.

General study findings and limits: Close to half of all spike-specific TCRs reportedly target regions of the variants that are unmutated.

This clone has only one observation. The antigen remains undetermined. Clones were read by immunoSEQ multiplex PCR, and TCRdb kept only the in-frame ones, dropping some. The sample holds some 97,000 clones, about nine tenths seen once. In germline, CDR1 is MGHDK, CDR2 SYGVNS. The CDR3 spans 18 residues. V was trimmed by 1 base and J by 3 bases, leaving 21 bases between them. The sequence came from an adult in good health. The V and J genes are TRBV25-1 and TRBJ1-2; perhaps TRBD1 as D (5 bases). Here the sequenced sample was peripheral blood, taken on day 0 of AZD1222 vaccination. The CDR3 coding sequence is TGTGCCAGCAGTGAATCCCAGGGTGGATACGACGATCACTATGGCTACACCTTC. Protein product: CASSESQGGYDDHYGYTF.